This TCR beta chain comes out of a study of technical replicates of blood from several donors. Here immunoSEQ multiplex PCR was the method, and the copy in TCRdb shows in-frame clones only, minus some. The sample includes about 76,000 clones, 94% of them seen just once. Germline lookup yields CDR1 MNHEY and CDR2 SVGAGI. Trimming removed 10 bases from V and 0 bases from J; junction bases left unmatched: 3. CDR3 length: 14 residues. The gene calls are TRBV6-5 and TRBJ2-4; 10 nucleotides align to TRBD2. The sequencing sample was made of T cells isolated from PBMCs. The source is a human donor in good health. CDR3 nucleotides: TGTGCCACCAGACTAGCGGGAGCCAAAAACATTCAGTACTTC. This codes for CATRLAGAKNIQYF.